Listed here is a single TCR beta chain. Clones were sequenced by immunoSEQ multiplex PCR, and TCRdb holds only the in-frame ones, with some missing. The data contain more than 110,000 clones, roughly three quarters of them seen just once; the ten biggest clones take up 4.5% to 6.5%. These data are taken from a study of cytotoxic CD8 clonotypes in ibrutinib-treated CLL. The V gene end was trimmed by 0 bases and the J gene end by 5 bases; junction bases not matched to a gene: 8. The CDR3 runs 17 residues. Germline V CDR1 and CDR2: LGHNA, YNFKEQ. The receptor was derived from a human donor with chronic lymphocytic leukemia. The sequenced sample was PBMCs, obtained after 24 months of ibrutinib treatment. The gene calls are TRBV4-2 and TRBJ2-4, with TRBD2 matching 9 bases. The CDR3 is CASSQDRTSGWENIQYF. DNA of the CDR3: TGTGCCAGCAGCCAAGATCGTACTAGCGGGTGGGAAAACATTCAGTACTTC.